This T cell receptor beta chain was profiled in a study of neurological immune-mediated disorders. Noted time point: longitudinal time-point 3. In every sequencing run, more than 180 million TCR-beta sequences were generated from 15-18 subjects. TCRdb analysed the 5' RACE reads with MiXCR anew, one entry per CDR3 protein. Seen here are tens of thousands of distinct CDR3 sequences, approximately 9.2% observed once, and the top ten hold under 2.5%. V was cut by 6 bases and J by 8 bases, with 13 bases left in between. Germline CDR1 is MGHDK and CDR2 is SYGVNS. The CDR3 runs to 12 residues. Broader study findings: The study found no CDR3 amino acid sequences shared by expanded clones across subjects, suggesting private repertoires in all groups.

This clonotype was observed at least ten times. What it binds is not known. V and J are TRBV25-1 and TRBJ1-1; D gene unclear. The specimen was PBMCs. The source of this sequence is a woman aged 40 to 55 in good health. CDR3 in DNA: TGTGCCAGCAGGGTCGAGGGAGGGGAAGCTTTCTTT. Its translation is CASRVEGGEAFF.